Listed below are T cell receptor beta chains from one sample, sequenced in a study of blood T cell repertoires in COVID-19. This table comes from immunoSEQ multiplex PCR, and its TCRdb copy is limited to in-frame clones, with some not included. The sample has approximately 110,000 clones; 60% to 85% are singletons. Sequenced sample: peripheral blood. These receptors all stem from a human donor with acute or convalescent COVID-19. The donor label of this sample is uncertain. The CDR3 runs from the conserved cysteine through the conserved F or W. A D gene is named only where the DNA matches it firmly. A clone size is listed for some rows: how often the clone was seen (once, few, many), or a class if it is expanded.

v_gene	j_gene	abundance	d_gene	CDR3aa	CDR3nt
TRBV5-1	TRBJ1-1	once	.	CASSWTLMRGNTEAFF	TGCGCCAGCAGCTGGACGTTAATGCGGGGGAACACTGAAGCTTTCTTT
TRBV7-9	TRBJ2-5	.	.	CASSSERTVQYF	TGTGCCAGCAGCTCCGAGCGGACAGTCCAGTACTTC
TRBV28	TRBJ2-1	.	.	CASSTGQGLYNEQFF	TGTGCCAGCAGTACCGGGCAGGGGTTATACAATGAGCAGTTCTTC
TRBV7-9	TRBJ2-2	.	.	CASSLGPWGQFYTGELFF	TGTGCCAGCAGCTTAGGTCCGTGGGGACAATTTTACACCGGGGAGCTGTTTTTT
TRBV2	TRBJ1-2	many	TRBD1	CASSRTGAYGYTF	TGTGCCAGCAGTCGGACAGGGGCCTATGGCTACACCTTC
TRBV7-8	TRBJ2-6	.	.	CASSGGLNPRSGANVLTF	TGTGCCAGCAGCGGGGGACTGAACCCTCGGTCTGGGGCCAACGTCCTGACTTTC
TRBV11-2	TRBJ2-1	.	TRBD2	CASSLAVWEGNEQFF	TGTGCCAGCAGCTTAGCTGTCTGGGAGGGCAATGAGCAGTTCTTC
TRBV6-5	TRBJ1-1	once	TRBD1	CASRRQGNTEAFF	TGTGCCAGCAGACGACAGGGAAACACTGAAGCTTTCTTT
TRBV4-2	TRBJ2-3	.	TRBD2	CASSQDQVAGGYTQYF	TGTGCCAGCAGCCAAGATCAGGTGGCGGGGGGGTATACGCAGTATTTT
TRBV7-9	TRBJ2-1	.	TRBD1	CASSLPRTGYNEQFF	TGTGCCAGCAGCTTACCCAGGACAGGTTACAATGAGCAGTTCTTC
TRBV20-1	TRBJ1-3	once	.	CSASAGWGNTIYF	TGCAGTGCTAGTGCCGGGTGGGGAAACACCATATATTTT
TRBV6-2/TRBV6-3	TRBJ2-5	.	TRBD2	CASSYSGGAEGTQYF	TGTGCCAGCAGTTATAGCGGGGGGGCCGAAGGGACCCAGTACTTC
TRBV19	TRBJ2-2	.	.	CASSTNTQTGFYTGELFF	TGTGCCAGTAGTACCAATACGCAGACAGGTTTCTACACCGGGGAGCTGTTTTTT
TRBV5-1	TRBJ2-5	.	TRBD2	CASSPGGQETQYF	TGCGCCAGCAGCCCCGGGGGGCAAGAGACCCAGTACTTC
TRBV4-1	TRBJ1-5	.	.	CASSQVWQNNQPQHF	TGCGCCAGCAGCCAAGTATGGCAAAACAATCAGCCCCAGCATTTT
TRBV27	TRBJ1-4	few	TRBD1	CASSLSLLTGTNEKLFF	TGTGCCAGCAGTTTATCACTACTGACAGGGACTAATGAAAAACTGTTTTTT
TRBV19	TRBJ1-5	.	TRBD1	CASSPHRGLVNQPQHF	TGTGCCAGTAGTCCACACAGGGGGTTGGTCAATCAGCCCCAGCATTTT
TRBV4-1	TRBJ2-3	.	TRBD2	CASSQPGSGGDTQYF	TGCGCCAGCAGCCAGCCGGGGAGCGGGGGGGATACGCAGTATTTT
TRBV5-4	TRBJ2-1	few	TRBD1	CASSSNTGAGQFF	TGTGCCAGCAGCTCCAATACAGGGGCCGGGCAGTTCTTC
TRBV5-1	TRBJ2-1	.	.	CASSTAYNEQFF	TGCGCCAGCAGCACAGCTTACAATGAGCAGTTCTTC
TRBV28	TRBJ1-5	.	.	CASSFVGRGRNQPQHF	TGTGCCAGCAGTTTCGTTGGCAGGGGCAGGAATCAGCCCCAGCATTTT
TRBV19	TRBJ2-6	few	.	CASSIAVSGANVLTF	TGTGCCAGTAGTATCGCAGTCTCTGGGGCCAACGTCCTGACTTTC
TRBV6-5	TRBJ1-5	.	TRBD1	CASSSGQEHQPQHF	TGTGCCAGCAGTTCTGGACAGGAACATCAGCCCCAGCATTTT
TRBV5-4	TRBJ2-5	.	TRBD2	CASSISGAQETQYF	TGTGCCAGCAGCATTAGCGGGGCGCAAGAGACCCAGTACTTC
TRBV7-8	TRBJ1-5	few	.	CASSLVEPGLGQPQHF	TGTGCCAGCAGCTTAGTAGAACCGGGGTTAGGGCAGCCCCAGCATTTT
TRBV12-3/TRBV12-4	TRBJ1-1	.	.	CASSLAEVRKAFF	TGTGCCAGCAGTTTAGCAGAGGTCAGAAAAGCTTTCTTT
TRBV7-8	TRBJ2-5	.	.	CASSLHAPGETQYF	TGTGCCAGCAGCCTTCACGCCCCGGGGGAAACCCAGTACTTC
TRBV10-2	TRBJ2-5	.	TRBD2	CASRERGGVETQYF	TGCGCCAGCAGGGAGCGGGGGGGCGTGGAGACCCAGTACTTC
TRBV2	TRBJ1-6	few	TRBD1	CASSAGGTANSPLHF	TGTGCCAGCAGTGCGGGGGGGACAGCTAATTCACCCCTCCACTTT
TRBV6-5	TRBJ1-5	.	.	CASKESQGQPQHF	TGTGCCAGCAAAGAGTCACAGGGACAGCCCCAGCATTTT
TRBV19	TRBJ1-3	.	TRBD1	CASSPDRGGGNTIYF	TGTGCCAGTAGTCCGGACAGGGGAGGCGGAAACACCATATATTTT
TRBV4-1	TRBJ1-1	few	.	CASSQVILSRRAFF	TGCGCCAGCAGCCAAGTTATATTAAGTAGAAGAGCTTTCTTT
TRBV2	TRBJ1-3	.	.	CASTEGGFSGNTIYF	TGTGCCAGCACCGAAGGGGGATTCTCTGGAAACACCATATATTTT
TRBV2	TRBJ2-2	.	.	CASRRDNINTGELFF	TGTGCCAGCAGGAGGGACAATATCAACACCGGGGAGCTGTTTTTT
TRBV11-2	TRBJ2-5	.	TRBD2	CASSRLASQETQYF	TGTGCCAGCAGCCGACTAGCGTCACAAGAGACCCAGTACTTC
TRBV7-9	TRBJ2-1	once	.	CASSSEPRNSYNEQFF	TGTGCCAGCAGCTCAGAACCACGTAACTCCTACAATGAGCAGTTCTTC
TRBV29-1	TRBJ1-1	few	.	CSVPKTANTEAFF	TGCAGCGTTCCCAAGACAGCGAACACTGAAGCTTTCTTT
TRBV11-2	TRBJ1-3	.	.	CASSTNPGVGNTIYF	TGTGCCAGCAGTACCAACCCAGGGGTAGGAAACACCATATATTTT
TRBV19	TRBJ2-1	.	.	CASSARGYNEQFF	TGTGCCAGTAGTGCAAGGGGATACAATGAGCAGTTCTTC
TRBV9	TRBJ2-1	.	TRBD2	CASSVEGGGAANEQFF	TGTGCCAGCAGCGTAGAAGGCGGGGGGGCTGCCAATGAGCAGTTCTTC
TRBV19	TRBJ1-1	.	TRBD1	CASTMGQGAAFF	TGTGCCAGTACCATGGGTCAGGGGGCGGCTTTCTTT